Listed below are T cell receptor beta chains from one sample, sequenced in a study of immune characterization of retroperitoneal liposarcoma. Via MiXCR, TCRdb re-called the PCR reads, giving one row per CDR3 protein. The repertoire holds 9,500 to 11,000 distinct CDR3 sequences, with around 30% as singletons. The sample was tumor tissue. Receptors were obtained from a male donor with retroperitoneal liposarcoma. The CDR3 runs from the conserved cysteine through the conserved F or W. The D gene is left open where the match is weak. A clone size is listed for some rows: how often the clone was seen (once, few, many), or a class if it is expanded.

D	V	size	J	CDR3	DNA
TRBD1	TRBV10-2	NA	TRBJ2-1	CASSSGQGETQFF	TGCGCCAGCAGTTCTGGACAGGGAGAGACCCAGTTCTTC
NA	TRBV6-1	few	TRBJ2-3	CASITGASTDTQYF	TGTGCCAGCATTACGGGGGCTAGCACAGATACGCAGTATTTT
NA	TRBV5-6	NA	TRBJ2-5	CASSSDTQGIQETQYF	TGTGCCAGCAGCTCAGATACACAGGGTATCCAAGAGACCCAGTACTTC
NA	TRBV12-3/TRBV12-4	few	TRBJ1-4	CASSPMSEKLFF	TGTGCCAGCAGCCCCATGTCTGAAAAACTGTTTTTT
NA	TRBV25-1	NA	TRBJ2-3	CASSEYLSTDTQYF	TGTGCCAGCAGTGAATATCTCAGCACAGATACGCAGTATTTT
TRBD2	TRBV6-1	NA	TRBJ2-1	CASSLAGDLPYEQFF	TGTGCCAGCAGCCTAGCGGGCGACCTTCCCTACGAGCAGTTCTTC
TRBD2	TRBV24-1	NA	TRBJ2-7	CATSDLGTSGSIYNEQYF	TGTGCCACCAGTGATTTGGGGACTAGCGGGAGCATCTACAATGAGCAGTACTTC
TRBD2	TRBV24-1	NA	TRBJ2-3	CATSDLTGLNTDTQYF	TGTGCCACCAGTGACTTGACGGGACTAAACACAGATACGCAGTATTTT
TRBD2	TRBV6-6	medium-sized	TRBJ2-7	CASSYSSGGAYEQYF	TGTGCCAGCAGTTACTCTAGCGGGGGGGCCTACGAGCAGTACTTC
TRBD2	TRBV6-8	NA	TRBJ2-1	CASSREGLGYNEQFF	TGTGCCAGCAGCAGGGAGGGCCTAGGTTACAATGAGCAGTTCTTC
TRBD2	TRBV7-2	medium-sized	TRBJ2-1	CASSLRVTSGRFYNEQFF	TGTGCCAGCAGCTTAAGGGTCACTAGCGGGAGATTCTACAATGAGCAGTTCTTC
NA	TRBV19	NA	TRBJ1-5	CASSMASSHEPQHF	TGTGCCAGTAGTATGGCCAGCTCCCATGAGCCCCAGCATTTT
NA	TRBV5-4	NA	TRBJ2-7	CASSLEHSSSEQYF	TGTGCCAGCAGCTTGGAGCATTCCTCCAGCGAGCAGTACTTC
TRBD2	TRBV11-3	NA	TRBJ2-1	CASSLVLLAGNEQFF	TGTGCCAGCAGCTTAGTCCTCCTAGCGGGCAATGAGCAGTTCTTC
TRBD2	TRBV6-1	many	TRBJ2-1	CASSLRGGGYEQFF	TGTGCCAGCAGTCTGCGCGGGGGGGGCTACGAGCAGTTCTTC
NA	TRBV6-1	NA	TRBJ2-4	CASTEGFKNIQYF	TGTGCCAGCACGGAGGGCTTCAAAAACATTCAGTACTTC
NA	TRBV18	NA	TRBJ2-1	CASSPNGQETQFF	TGTGCCAGCTCACCGAACGGCCAAGAGACCCAGTTCTTC
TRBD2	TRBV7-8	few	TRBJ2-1	CASSLGGGSGVNTYEQFF	TGTGCCAGCAGCTTAGGGGGTGGAAGCGGGGTGAACACCTACGAGCAGTTCTTC
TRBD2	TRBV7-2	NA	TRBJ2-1	CASSEVLAGGPGQFF	TGTGCCAGCAGCGAGGTCCTAGCGGGAGGGCCGGGGCAGTTCTTC
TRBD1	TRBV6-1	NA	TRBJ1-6	CASSTGGYSPLHF	TGTGCCAGCAGCACAGGGGGCTATTCACCCCTCCACTTT
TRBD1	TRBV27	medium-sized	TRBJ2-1	CASSIQGAGNIQFF	TGTGCCAGCAGTATACAGGGGGCGGGAAACATTCAGTTCTTC
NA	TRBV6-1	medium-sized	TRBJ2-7	CASSQNSRYEQYF	TGTGCCAGCAGTCAAAACTCCCGCTACGAGCAGTACTTC
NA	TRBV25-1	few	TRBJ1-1	CASSLGNTEAFF	TGTGCCAGCAGTTTAGGAAACACTGAAGCTTTCTTT
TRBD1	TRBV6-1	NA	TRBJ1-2	CASSDRWDRETPNYGYTF	TGTGCCAGCAGTGATCGTTGGGACAGGGAAACTCCAAACTATGGCTACACCTTC
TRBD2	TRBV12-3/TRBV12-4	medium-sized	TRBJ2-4	CASSLSGGAKNIQYF	TGTGCCAGCAGTTTATCCGGGGGGGCCAAAAACATTCAGTACTTC
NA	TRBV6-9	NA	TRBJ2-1	CVSQRPPYEQFF	TGTGTCAGCCAAAGGCCCCCTTACGAGCAGTTCTTC
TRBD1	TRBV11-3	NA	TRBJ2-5	CASSSGTGAQETQYF	TGTGCCAGCAGCTCCGGGACAGGGGCTCAAGAGACCCAGTACTTC
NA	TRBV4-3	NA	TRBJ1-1	CASSQDAGNTEAFF	TGCGCCAGCAGCCAAGATGCGGGAAACACTGAAGCTTTCTTT
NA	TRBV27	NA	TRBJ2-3	CASSSQTGRPVETQYF	TGTGCCAGCAGTTCTCAGACAGGACGGCCCGTCGAGACCCAGTACTTT
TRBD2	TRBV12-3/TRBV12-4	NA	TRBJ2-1	CASDVPSGGSSKEQFF	TGTGCCAGCGACGTTCCTAGCGGGGGGTCCTCTAAGGAGCAGTTCTTC
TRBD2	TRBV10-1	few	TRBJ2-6	CASSESTHSGRAAGANVLTF	TGCGCCAGCAGTGAGTCGACTCATAGCGGGAGGGCCGCTGGGGCCAACGTCCTGACTTTC
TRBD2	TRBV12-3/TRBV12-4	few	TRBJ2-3	CASSFGLAIFKPGTDTQYF	TGTGCCAGCAGTTTTGGACTAGCGATATTTAAACCTGGCACAGATACGCAGTATTTT
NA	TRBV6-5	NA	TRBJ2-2	CASARGGAGELFF	TGTGCCTCGGCGCGTGGTGGGGCCGGGGAGCTGTTTTTT
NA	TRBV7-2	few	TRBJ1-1	CASSSTPNTEAFF	TGTGCCAGCAGCTCGACACCGAACACTGAAGCTTTCTTT
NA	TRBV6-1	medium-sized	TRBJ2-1	CASTDPRAYEQFF	TGTGCCAGCACGGACCCGCGTGCCTACGAGCAGTTCTTC
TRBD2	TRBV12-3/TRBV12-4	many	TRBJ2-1	CASSGLAGFNEQFF	TGTGCCAGCAGTGGACTAGCGGGATTCAATGAGCAGTTCTTC
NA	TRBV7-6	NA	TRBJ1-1	CASSPRGNTEAFF	TGTGCCAGCAGCCCCAGGGGGAACACTGAAGCTTTCTTT
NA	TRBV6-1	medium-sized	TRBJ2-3	CASSYKGRGTDTQYF	TGTGCCAGCAGTTATAAGGGTAGGGGCACAGATACGCAGTATTTT
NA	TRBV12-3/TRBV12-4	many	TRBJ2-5	CASSMRGSQETQYF	TGTGCCAGCAGTATGAGGGGATCCCAAGAGACCCAGTACTTC
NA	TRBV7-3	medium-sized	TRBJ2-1	CASSLDNGAYNEQFF	TGTGCCAGCAGCTTAGACAATGGGGCCTACAATGAGCAGTTCTTC
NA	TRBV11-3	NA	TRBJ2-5	CASTQTGQETQYF	TGTGCCAGCACCCAGACAGGCCAAGAGACCCAGTACTTC
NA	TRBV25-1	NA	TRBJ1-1	CASGTLNTEAFF	TGTGCCAGCGGTACACTGAACACTGAAGCTTTCTTT
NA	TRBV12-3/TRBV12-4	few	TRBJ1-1	CASSLDPLGEAFF	TGTGCCAGCAGTTTAGACCCCCTGGGGGAAGCTTTCTTT
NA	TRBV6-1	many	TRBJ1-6	CASSEWGRDSPLHF	TGTGCCAGCAGTGAGTGGGGCAGGGATTCACCCCTCCACTTT
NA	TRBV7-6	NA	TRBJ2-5	CASSPPGRTNEQYF	TGTGCCAGCAGCCCCCCGGGACGGACGAATGAGCAGTACTTC
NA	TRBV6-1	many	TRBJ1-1	CASSWDTGMNTEAFF	TGTGCCAGCAGTTGGGATACAGGGATGAACACTGAAGCTTTCTTT